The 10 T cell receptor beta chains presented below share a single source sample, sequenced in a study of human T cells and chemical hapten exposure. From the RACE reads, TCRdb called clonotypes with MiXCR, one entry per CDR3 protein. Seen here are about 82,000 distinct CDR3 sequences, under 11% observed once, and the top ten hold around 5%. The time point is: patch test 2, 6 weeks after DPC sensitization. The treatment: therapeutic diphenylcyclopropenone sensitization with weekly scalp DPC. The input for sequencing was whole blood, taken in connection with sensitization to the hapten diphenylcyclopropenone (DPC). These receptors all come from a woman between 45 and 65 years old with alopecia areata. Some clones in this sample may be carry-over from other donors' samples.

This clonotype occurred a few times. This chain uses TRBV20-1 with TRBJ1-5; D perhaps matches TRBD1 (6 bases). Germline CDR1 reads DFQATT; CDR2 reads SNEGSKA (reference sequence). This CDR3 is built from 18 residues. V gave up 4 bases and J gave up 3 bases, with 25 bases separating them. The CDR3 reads CSAKQGRGVLFSNQPQHF. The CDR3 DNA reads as TGCAGTGCTAAACAGGGCAGGGGTGTCCTCTTTTCCAATCAGCCCCAGCATTTT.

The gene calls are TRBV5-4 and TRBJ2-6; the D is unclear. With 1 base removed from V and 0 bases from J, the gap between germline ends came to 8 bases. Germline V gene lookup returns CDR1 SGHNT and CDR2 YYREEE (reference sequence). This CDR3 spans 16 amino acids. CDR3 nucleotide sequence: TGTGCCAGCAGCTTGTATCACTTCTCTGGGGCCAACGTCCTGACTTTC. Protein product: CASSLYHFSGANVLTF.

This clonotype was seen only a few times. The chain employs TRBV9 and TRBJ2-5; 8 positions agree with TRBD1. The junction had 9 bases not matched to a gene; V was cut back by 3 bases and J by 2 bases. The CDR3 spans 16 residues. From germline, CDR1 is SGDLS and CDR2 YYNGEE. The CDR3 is CASSDGQGPGQETQYF. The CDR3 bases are TGTGCCAGCAGCGATGGACAGGGTCCGGGTCAAGAGACCCAGTACTTC.

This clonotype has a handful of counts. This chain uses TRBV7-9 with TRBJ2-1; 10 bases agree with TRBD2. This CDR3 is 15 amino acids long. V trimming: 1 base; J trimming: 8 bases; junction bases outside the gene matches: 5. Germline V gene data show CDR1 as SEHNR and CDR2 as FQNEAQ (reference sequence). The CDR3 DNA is TGTGCCAGCAGCTTAGGATCTAGCGGGAGAGATGAGCAGTTCTTC. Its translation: CASSLGSSGRDEQFF.

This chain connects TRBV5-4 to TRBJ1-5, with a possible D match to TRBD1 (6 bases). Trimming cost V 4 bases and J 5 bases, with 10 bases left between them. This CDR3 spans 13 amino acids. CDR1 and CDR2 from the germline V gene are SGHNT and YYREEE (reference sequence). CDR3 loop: CASSVDSDQPQHF. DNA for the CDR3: TGTGCCAGCAGCGTGGACAGTGATCAGCCCCAGCATTTT. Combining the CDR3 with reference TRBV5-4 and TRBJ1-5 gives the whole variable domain ETGVTQSPTHLIKTRGQQVTLRCSSQSGHNTVSWYQQALGQGPQFIFQYYREEENGRGNFPPRFSGLQFPNYSSELNVNALELDDSALYLCASSVDSDQPQHFGDGTRLSIL.

The CDR3 loop reads CASSPSGTGYEQYF. CDR3 DNA: TGTGCCAGCTCACCGTCGGGTACGGGCTACGAGCAGTACTTC. This chain joins TRBV18 and TRBJ2-7; no clear D gene. The V gene's germline CDR1 is KGHSH and CDR2 LQKENI. The length of the CDR3 is 14 residues. Trimming shortened V by 3 bases and J by 3 bases, and 12 bases separated the two germline ends.

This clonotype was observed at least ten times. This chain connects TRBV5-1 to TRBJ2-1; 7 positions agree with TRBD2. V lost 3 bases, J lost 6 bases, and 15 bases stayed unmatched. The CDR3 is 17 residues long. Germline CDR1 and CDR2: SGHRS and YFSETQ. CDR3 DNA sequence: TGCGCCAGCAGCTGGGGATATGGGACTACTAAAACCAATGAGCAGTTCTTC. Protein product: CASSWGYGTTKTNEQFF.

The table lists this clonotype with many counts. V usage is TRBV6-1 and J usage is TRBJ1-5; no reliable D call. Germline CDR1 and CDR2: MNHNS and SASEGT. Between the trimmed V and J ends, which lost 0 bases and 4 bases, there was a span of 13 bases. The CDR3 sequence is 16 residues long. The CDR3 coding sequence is TGTGCCAGCAGTGAAGCTTGGGGAGCGAGAAATCAGCCCCAGCATTTT. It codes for CASSEAWGARNQPQHF.

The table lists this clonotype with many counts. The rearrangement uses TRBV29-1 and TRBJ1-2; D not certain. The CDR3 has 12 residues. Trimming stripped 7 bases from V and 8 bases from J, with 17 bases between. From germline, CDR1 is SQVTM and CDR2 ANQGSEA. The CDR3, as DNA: TGCAGCGCCACTACCGTATGGACGGGCTACACCTTC. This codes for CSATTVWTGYTF.

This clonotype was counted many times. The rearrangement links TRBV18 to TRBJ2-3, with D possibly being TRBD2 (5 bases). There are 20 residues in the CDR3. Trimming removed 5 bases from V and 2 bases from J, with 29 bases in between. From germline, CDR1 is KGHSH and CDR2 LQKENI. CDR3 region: CASSKQGRHEAPKHTDTQYF. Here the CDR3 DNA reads TGTGCCAGCTCAAAACAAGGGAGACACGAGGCACCGAAACACACAGATACGCAGTATTTT.